The next 27 T cell receptor beta chains were all read from a single sample in a study of regulatory T cells in long-lasting Graves disease. Indicated time point: persistent/refractory GD, antithyroid drugs over 5 years with positive TRAb. Preparation of the TCR library used RNA extracted from PBMCs. Building the TCR beta libraries relied on iRepertoire HTBI primers, and CDR3 regions underwent Arm-PCR. TCRdb re-called the multiplex PCR reads through MiXCR, storing one row per CDR3 protein. This sample has about 460,000 distinct CDR3 sequences, with 20% to 25% found just once. The specimen was peripheral blood mononuclear cells (PBMCs), collected when the disease was refractory, from a patient treated with antithyroid drugs. All receptors derive from a female donor with Graves disease.

V is TRBV7-3 and J is TRBJ1-2, with TRBD1 matching 7 bases. With V trimmed by 1 base and J by 8 bases, 13 bases remained unmatched. This CDR3 contains 16 residues. The germline V gene encodes CDR1 SGHTA and CDR2 FQGTGA. Written as DNA, the CDR3 is TGTGCCAGCAGCTTAAATGGACAGGCGAATTTTGGAGGCTACACCTTC. Its protein is CASSLNGQANFGGYTF.

This clonotype was detected many times. The J gene is TRBJ1-2, the V gene TRBV3-1; D call uncertain. V shed 1 base and J shed 8 bases, with 11 bases lying between them. This CDR3 has 13 amino acids. Germline loops: CDR1 LGHDT, CDR2 YNNKEL (reference sequence). The CDR3 reads CASSQVPTAGYTF. The CDR3 coding sequence is TGTGCCAGCAGCCAAGTACCGACGGCGGGCTACACCTTC.

This clonotype was seen more than once but under ten times. The CDR3 protein is CASSVGRTTYNEQFF. CDR3 sequence (DNA): TGTGCCAGCAGTGTCGGGCGGACTACCTACAATGAGCAGTTCTTC. The chain employs TRBV2 and TRBJ2-1; perhaps TRBD2 as D (6 bases). The CDR3 is 15 residues long. Germline V gene data show CDR1 as SNHLY and CDR2 as FYNNEI. The germline V and J ends were trimmed by 4 bases and 2 bases, with 12 bases remaining between them.

This clonotype was detected ten times or more. V and J are TRBV28 and TRBJ2-5; D possibly corresponds to TRBD2 (6 bases). Germline V gene data show CDR1 as MDHEN and CDR2 as SYDVKM. Trimming removed 6 bases from V and 2 bases from J, with 16 bases in between. The CDR3 length is 15 residues. CDR3: CASRAGTAVQETQYF. The CDR3 DNA sequence: TGTGCCAGCAGGGCAGGGACTGCCGTTCAAGAGACCCAGTACTTC.

This clonotype was picked up many times. This chain connects TRBV6-1 to TRBJ1-2; D gene unclear. Trimming shortened V by 6 bases and J by 0 bases, and 20 bases separated the two germline ends. This CDR3 comprises 17 residues. The V gene's germline CDR1 is MNHNS and CDR2 SASEGT. The CDR3: CASRPQAGDITNYGYTF. In DNA, the CDR3 is TGTGCCAGCAGACCCCAGGCGGGAGACATCACTAACTATGGCTACACCTTC.

This clonotype was seen a few times. This chain joins TRBV11-2 and TRBJ2-2; TRBD1 might be the D (6 bases). Deletions cut 2 bases from V and 7 bases from J, with 14 bases between. CDR3 length equals 15 residues. Germline lookup yields CDR1 SGHAT and CDR2 FQNNGV. The DNA for the CDR3 is TGTGCCAGCAGCTTAAACAGGGCTCTAATCGGGGAGCTGTTTTTT. As protein: CASSLNRALIGELFF. Complete variable domain (other parts from reference TRBV11-2 and TRBJ2-2): EAGVAQSPRYKIIEKRQSVAFWCNPISGHATLYWYQQILGQGPKLLIQFQNNGVVDDSQLPKDRFSAERLKGVDSTLKIQPAKLEDSAVYLCASSLNRALIGELFFGEGSRLTVL.

This clonotype was picked up many times. This CDR3 reads CASRSPAAASYEQYF. The CDR3 DNA is TGTGCCAGCAGATCTCCAGCGGCTGCTTCCTACGAGCAGTACTTC. This rearrangement joins TRBV28 to TRBJ2-7; the D gene is possibly TRBD2 (5 bases). Germline V CDR1 and CDR2: MDHEN, SYDVKM. The CDR3 is 15 amino acids. V was pared by 6 bases and J by 1 base, with 16 bases between.

The chain recombines TRBV6-1 with TRBJ2-7, with D perhaps assigned TRBD1 or TRBD2 (5 bases each). This CDR3 contains 16 residues. Trimming shortened V by 5 bases and J by 0 bases, and 17 bases separated the two germline ends. Germline CDR1 and CDR2: MNHNS and SASEGT. The CDR3 nucleotides read TGTGCCAGCAGTCCGGGGACGACTACCAGCTCCTACGAGCAGTACTTC. Translating it yields CASSPGTTTSSYEQYF.

The rearrangement uses TRBV30 and TRBJ2-5, with D possibly being TRBD1 (6 bases). This CDR3 spans 14 amino acids. Per germline, CDR1 GTSNPN and CDR2 SVGIG (reference sequence). V was pared by 1 base and J by 13 bases, with 22 bases between. The CDR3 DNA sequence: TGTGCCTGGAGTGAGGTGCAGGGGATTTCGTCTCCGTACTTC. It is translated as CAWSEVQGISSPYF.

This clonotype appeared many times. CDR3 nucleotide sequence: TGTGCCACCAGGGGACCGGGACAAGTCACCTACGAGCAGTACTTC. It encodes CATRGPGQVTYEQYF. The rearrangement uses TRBV24-1 and TRBJ2-7, with D possibly TRBD1 on 6 matching bases. The CDR3 totals 15 residues. V was cut by 7 bases and J by 2 bases, with 17 bases left in between. Per the germline V gene, CDR1 is KGHDR and CDR2 is SFDVKD.

This chain joins TRBV20-1 and TRBJ1-6, with D perhaps TRBD1 (5 bases). V dropped 3 bases and J dropped 8 bases, with 17 bases sitting between them. CDR3 length equals 15 residues. Germline V lookup: CDR1 DFQATT, CDR2 SNEGSKA (reference sequence). The CDR3 spells CSASLDGGIDSPLHF. CDR3 DNA: TGCAGTGCTAGTCTGGATGGGGGGATCGATTCACCCCTCCACTTT.

This clonotype was seen only a few times. V usage is TRBV28 and J usage is TRBJ1-3; D call uncertain. Between the trimmed V and J ends, which lost 3 bases and 4 bases, there was a span of 4 bases. Germline V gene data show CDR1 as MDHEN and CDR2 as SYDVKM. The CDR3 is 12 amino acids. For the CDR3, the DNA is TGTGCCAGCAGTTTCCAGGGAAACACCATATATTTT. Translating it yields CASSFQGNTIYF.

This clonotype was seen at least ten times. The genes are TRBV10-3 and TRBJ2-7, with 7 bases matching TRBD1. The CDR3 length is 18 residues. Germline V lookup: CDR1 ENHRY, CDR2 SYGVKD. V lost 0 bases and J lost 4; bases outside the gene matches: 15. In DNA, the CDR3 is TGTGCCATCAGTGAGTCGAGACCCACCCGACAGGGTGTGTACGAGCAGTACTTC. Its protein product is CAISESRPTRQGVYEQYF.

In this sample, this clonotype turned up a few times. The genes are TRBV7-9 and TRBJ1-2, with TRBD1 as a possible D gene (5 bases). The V end was cut by 5 bases, the J end by 12 bases, with 16 bases between. Germline values: CDR1 SEHNR, CDR2 FQNEAQ (reference sequence). The CDR3 extends over 12 amino acids. Written as DNA, the CDR3 is TGTGCCAGCAGCGTAAGGACGGGGCGGGACACCTTC. It yields the protein CASSVRTGRDTF. Drawing the rest from reference TRBV7-9 and TRBJ1-2, the complete variable domain is DTGVSQNPRHKITKRGQNVTFRCDPISEHNRLYWYRQTLGQGPEFLTYFQNEAQLEKSRLLSDRFSAERPKGSFSTLEIQRTEQGDSAMYLCASSVRTGRDTFGSGTRLTVV.

This clonotype was counted ten times or more. The V gene is TRBV12-3 or TRBV12-4, the J gene TRBJ2-6; D might be TRBD1 (5 bases). V lost 6 bases and J lost 0, with 9 bases in between. The CDR3 is made up of 15 amino acids. The CDR3 nucleotides are TGTGCCAGCAGCAATACAGGCTCTGGGGCCAACGTCCTGACTTTC. Protein sequence: CASSNTGSGANVLTF.

This clonotype came up many times. The junction and the germline gene differ at one end; a read error may be behind it. CDR3 amino acids: CASSLVGGQPQHF. CDR3 bases: TGTGCCAGCAGCTTAGTCGGCGGGCAGCCCCAGCATTTT. The chain recombines TRBV5-1 with TRBJ1-5; D remains unclear. Germline CDR1 and CDR2: SGHRS and YFSETQ. This CDR3 has 13 amino acids.

This clonotype has more than one count but fewer than ten. The chain couples TRBV7-2 to TRBJ1-6; no clear D. This CDR3 contains 19 residues. Trimming removed 5 bases at V and 5 bases at J, with 25 bases between. CDR1 is SGHTA, CDR2 FQGNSA, per germline. CDR3 DNA sequence: TGTGCCAGCAGCAGTCCGGGATCCTATATTCCAGATGATAATTCACCCCTCCACTTT. Residues: CASSSPGSYIPDDNSPLHF.

The gene calls are TRBV7-9 and TRBJ2-5; TRBD2 aligns across 7 bases. Losses at the gene ends were 1 base for V and 6 bases for J; bases not matched to a gene: 8. Germline V gene data show CDR1 as SEHNR and CDR2 as FQNEAQ (reference sequence). The CDR3 has 15 residues. CDR3 nucleotide sequence: TGTGCCAGCAGCTTAGAGCTAGGGCGGGAGAAGACCCAGTACTTC. This codes for CASSLELGREKTQYF.

V usage is TRBV9 and J usage is TRBJ2-1, with 10 bases lining up with TRBD2. Unmatched junction bases numbered 10, after V lost 3 bases and J lost 7 bases. Germline-derived CDR1 and CDR2 are SGDLS and YYNGEE. The length of the CDR3 is 16 residues. The CDR3 region is CASSGFSGGALNEQFF. In DNA, the CDR3 is TGTGCCAGCAGCGGATTCAGCGGGGGGGCTTTGAATGAGCAGTTCTTC. Drawing the rest from reference TRBV9 and TRBJ2-1, the complete variable domain is DSGVTQTPKHLITATGQRVTLRCSPRSGDLSVYWYQQSLDQGLQFLIQYYNGEERAKGNILERFSAQQFPDLHSELNLSSLELGDSALYFCASSGFSGGALNEQFFGPGTRLTVL.

This clonotype was seen many times. The rearrangement joins TRBV28 to TRBJ1-4; D possibly corresponds to TRBD1 (6 bases). The V and J ends lost 6 bases and 0 bases respectively, with 14 bases between them. There are 16 residues in the CDR3. CDR1 is MDHEN, CDR2 SYDVKM, per germline. The CDR3 DNA follows: TGTGCCAGCAGCCTCCTTCGGACAGCAACTAATGAAAAACTGTTTTTT. This sequence encodes CASSLLRTATNEKLFF.

Comment on this clonotype: This sequence is one base from a far larger clone and is likely a read error. The rearrangement links TRBV10-3 to TRBJ1-2; 8 bases agree with TRBD1. The V and J ends lost 6 bases and 2 bases, in that order; junction bases with no gene match: 5. CDR3 length: 14 amino acids. Germline V gene data show CDR1 as ENHRY and CDR2 as SYGVKD. CDR3 sequence reads: CAISQRTGNYGYTF. In DNA, the CDR3 is TGTGCCATCAGCCAGCGGACAGGGAACTATGGCTACACCTTC.

This clonotype was recorded a few times. The chain employs TRBV7-6 and TRBJ1-1, with D unresolved. The V gene lost 4 bases and the J gene lost 0 bases, with 12 bases spanning the gap. Germline CDR1 reads SGHVS; CDR2 reads FNYEAQ. CDR3 length: 15 residues. CDR3 DNA sequence: TGTGCCAGCAGCTCAGAGGTAGAGATGAACACTGAAGCTTTCTTT. Its translation is CASSSEVEMNTEAFF. Filled out from reference TRBV7-6 and TRBJ1-1, the complete variable domain reads GAGVSQSPRYKVTKRGQDVALRCDPISGHVSLYWYRQALGQGPEFLTYFNYEAQQDKSGLPNDRFSAERPEGSISTLTIQRTEQRDSAMYRCASSSEVEMNTEAFFGQGTRLTVV.

This clonotype was counted at least ten times. Sequence at one end of the junction differs from germline and may be a read error. The V call is TRBV18, the J call TRBJ1-1; the D is unclear. This CDR3 region has 13 residues. From germline, CDR1 is KGHSH and CDR2 LQKENI. CDR3 sequence: CASSPGVNTEAFF. The CDR3 nucleotides read TGCGCCAGCAGCCCGGGAGTGAACACTGAAGCTTTCTTT. Drawing the rest from reference TRBV18 and TRBJ1-1, the complete variable domain is NAGVMQNPRHLVRRRGQEARLRCSPMKGHSHVYWYRQLPEEGLKFMVYLQKENIIDESGMPKERFSAEFPKEGPSILRIQQVVRGDSAAYFCASSPGVNTEAFFGQGTRLTVV.

This clonotype showed up many times. V and J are TRBV28 and TRBJ1-2; 8 bases agree with TRBD1. Germline V gene lookup returns CDR1 MDHEN and CDR2 SYDVKM. V shed 4 bases, J shed 10 bases, and the junction held 5 bases outside the gene matches. The CDR3 consists of 12 residues. The CDR3 DNA follows: TGTGCCAGCAGTTCCCTGGACAGGGTCTACACCTTC. Translation: CASSSLDRVYTF.

The chain joins TRBV5-1 to TRBJ2-7; D remains ambiguous. The V and J ends lost 2 bases and 0 bases respectively, with 9 bases between them. From germline, CDR1 is SGHRS and CDR2 YFSETQ. The CDR3 contains 14 residues. CDR3 amino acids: CASSFPPVSYEQYF. CDR3 bases: TGCGCCAGCAGCTTCCCCCCGGTCTCCTACGAGCAGTACTTC.

This clonotype was seen more than once but under ten times. The rearrangement links TRBV9 to TRBJ1-2, with TRBD1 as a possible D gene (5 bases). V was clipped by 0 bases and J by 6 bases, with 12 bases between them. CDR1 is SGDLS and CDR2 is YYNGEE in the germline V gene. The CDR3 loop spans 14 amino acids. The CDR3: CASSVDGALDGYTF. Written as DNA, the CDR3 is TGTGCCAGCAGCGTAGACGGGGCGCTCGATGGCTACACCTTC.

This clonotype has a handful of counts. This may arise from a read error, as a much more abundant clone is one base away. DNA of the CDR3: TGTGCCAGCAGTTACTCTAGACAGCCGGTGGGCGAAAAACCGTTTTTT. This codes for CASSYSRQPVGEKPFF. This chain links TRBV6-2 or TRBV6-3 with TRBJ1-4; TRBD1 might be the D (5 bases). CDR1 and CDR2 from the germline V gene are MNHEY and SVGEGT. The length of the CDR3 is 16 residues.